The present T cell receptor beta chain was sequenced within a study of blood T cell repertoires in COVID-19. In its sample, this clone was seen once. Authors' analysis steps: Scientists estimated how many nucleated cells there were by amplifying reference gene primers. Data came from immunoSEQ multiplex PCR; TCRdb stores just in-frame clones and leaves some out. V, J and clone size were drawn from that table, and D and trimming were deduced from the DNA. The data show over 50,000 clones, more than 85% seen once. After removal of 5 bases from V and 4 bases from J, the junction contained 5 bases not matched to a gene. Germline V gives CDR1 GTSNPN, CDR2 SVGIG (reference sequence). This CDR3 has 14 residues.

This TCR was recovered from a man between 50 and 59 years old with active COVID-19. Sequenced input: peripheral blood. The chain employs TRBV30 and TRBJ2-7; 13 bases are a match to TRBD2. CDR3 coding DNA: TGTGCCTGGGGAGGACTAGCGGGGGTATACGAGCAGTACTTC. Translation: CAWGGLAGVYEQYF.